The 31 T cell receptor beta chains reported below all come from one sample, sequenced in a study of response to subunit inactivated influenza vaccine (dated by TCRdb to the late 2010s). The library was prepared using RT-PCR. Data came from an Illumina HiSeq 2500. The public reads were reanalyzed by TCRdb: fastp trimming at Q25, MiXCR alignment, in-frame beta chains only. Rows with a matching CDR3 protein are joined into one entry that keeps the most common DNA and genes. The sample includes some 520,000 distinct CDR3 sequences, with 15% to 20% observed a single time. Less than 4% of the sample belongs to the ten largest clones. The sequences come from CD4+ T cells sorted from PBMCs, collected about 24 months after vaccination. The origin of the receptors is a man aged 50 to 69 who received an inactivated influenza vaccine. Donor details come from another sample of the same person, matched by shared clones.

This CDR3 is CAWSVRDGTLRGYF. DNA of the CDR3: TGTGCCTGGAGTGTGAGGGACGGGACTCTCCGTGGGTACTTC. The V call is TRBV30, the J call TRBJ2-7, with TRBD2 as a possible D gene (6 bases). From germline, CDR1 is GTSNPN and CDR2 SVGIG (reference sequence). The CDR3 has 14 residues. The ends were cut back, 0 bases at V and 12 bases at J, with 21 bases in the middle.

There are many counts of this clonotype. The chain combines TRBV29-1 with TRBJ2-4; weak D call: TRBD2 (5 bases). Germline CDR1 reads SQVTM; CDR2 reads ANQGSEA. The CDR3 is 12 amino acids. Trimming stripped 4 bases from V and 6 bases from J, with 10 bases between. Here the CDR3 DNA reads TGCAGCGTTGCGGACTTGGCAAACATTCAGTACTTC. It yields the protein CSVADLANIQYF.

This clonotype occurred many times. The CDR3 sequence is CASRKQGQETQYF. The CDR3 DNA reads TGTGCCAGCAGGAAACAGGGTCAAGAGACCCAGTACTTC. The J gene is TRBJ2-5, the V gene TRBV12-3 or TRBV12-4; possible D gene TRBD1, 6 bases. Between the trimmed V and J ends, which lost 6 bases and 2 bases, there was a span of 10 bases. The CDR3 is 13 amino acids.

This clonotype has only a few counts. The V and J genes are TRBV27 and TRBJ2-3; D is possibly TRBD1 (6 bases). The CDR3 contains 13 residues. The germline CDR1 and CDR2 sequences are MNHEY and SMNVEV (reference sequence). V gave up 4 bases and J gave up 2 bases, with 7 bases separating them. CDR3 nucleotides: TGTGCCAGCAGTTACAGGGTCACAGATACGCAGTATTTT. It codes for CASSYRVTDTQYF.

The chain couples TRBV20-1 to TRBJ2-7; D possibly corresponds to TRBD1 (5 bases). Deletions cut 0 bases from V and 3 bases from J, with 18 bases between. The length of the CDR3 is 16 residues. Germline V gene sequence: CDR1 DFQATT, CDR2 SNEGSKA (reference sequence). The CDR3: CSARDYLAGQVYEQYF. The DNA for the CDR3 is TGCAGTGCTAGAGACTATCTGGCAGGGCAAGTCTACGAGCAGTACTTC.

A remark on this clonotype: The junction does not match germline at one end; this may be a read error. The genes are TRBV4-2 and TRBJ1-4; D gene uncertain. CDR3 size: 14 residues. Looked up from germline, CDR1 is LGHNA and CDR2 is YNFKEQ. The CDR3 protein is CASSFEAWDEKLIF. The CDR3 DNA follows: TGTGCCAGCAGCTTCGAGGCCTGGGATGAAAAACTGATTTTT.

There are a few counts of this clonotype. The V and J genes are TRBV6-2 or TRBV6-3 and TRBJ2-1, with a weak D call TRBD1 (5 bases). The CDR3 is 16 amino acids. Germline CDR1 and CDR2: MNHEY and SVGEGT. Trimming removed 5 bases from V and 0 bases from J, with 14 bases in between. Written as DNA, the CDR3 is TGTGCCAGCAGTCCCGCTGGGGCGAGCTCCTACAATGAGCAGTTCTTC. It specifies CASSPAGASSYNEQFF.

This clonotype was found a few times. The chain recombines TRBV5-5 with TRBJ2-2, with 10 bases matching TRBD1. Germline V gene lookup returns CDR1 SGHKS and CDR2 YYEKEE (reference sequence). After removal of 4 bases from V and 6 bases from J, the junction contained 6 bases not matched to a gene. CDR3 length: 15 amino acids. The CDR3 here is CASSRPGTGAGELFF. The CDR3 bases are TGTGCCAGCAGCCGTCCCGGGACAGGGGCCGGGGAGCTGTTTTTT.

The rearrangement uses TRBV6-2 or TRBV6-3 and TRBJ2-6; tentatively, D is TRBD2 (6 bases). The CDR3 runs to 16 residues. V was trimmed by 7 bases and J by 4 bases, leaving 17 bases between them. Germline lookup yields CDR1 MNHEY and CDR2 SVGEGT. CDR3 amino acids: CASTLPGLDGANVLTF. CDR3 sequence (DNA): TGTGCCAGCACATTACCGGGACTGGACGGGGCCAACGTCCTGACTTTC.

This clonotype was detected many times. The V call is TRBV5-1, the J call TRBJ2-1, with D tentatively TRBD1 or TRBD2 (6 bases each). CDR1 is SGHRS, CDR2 YFSETQ, per germline. V lost 4 bases, J lost 0 bases, and 11 bases lay in between. The CDR3 length is 15 residues. The CDR3 region is CASSPGDNSYNEQFF. CDR3 nucleotide sequence: TGCGCCAGCAGCCCGGGGGACAACTCCTACAATGAGCAGTTCTTC.

V gene TRBV20-1 combines with J gene TRBJ2-7, with 14 bases lining up with TRBD2. V shed 5 bases, J shed 4 bases, and the junction held 4 bases outside the gene matches. CDR3 size: 14 residues. Germline CDR1 is DFQATT and CDR2 is SNEGSKA (reference sequence). The CDR3 sequence: CSAAGTSGSYEQYF. CDR3 in DNA: TGCAGTGCTGCCGGGACTAGCGGGAGTTACGAGCAGTACTTC.

This clonotype has only a few counts. The chain is built from TRBV27 and TRBJ2-7; D might be TRBD2 (5 bases). V dropped 7 bases and J dropped 5 bases, with 18 bases sitting between them. Germline CDR1 reads MNHEY; CDR2 reads SMNVEV (reference sequence). The CDR3 has 14 amino acids. CDR3 region: CASMRRSYGDEQYF. The CDR3 nucleotides are TGTGCCAGCATGAGACGGTCCTACGGGGACGAGCAGTACTTC.

This clonotype was seen only a few times. The gene calls are TRBV20-1 and TRBJ2-1; D call uncertain. V was pared by 6 bases and J by 6 bases, with 18 bases between. This CDR3 region has 14 residues. Looked up from germline, CDR1 is DFQATT and CDR2 is SNEGSKA (reference sequence). The CDR3 here is CSAQISRSPNEQFF. CDR3 coding DNA: TGCAGTGCACAAATAAGCCGGAGCCCCAATGAGCAGTTCTTC.

In this sample, this clonotype turned up a few times. This chain uses TRBV12-3 or TRBV12-4 with TRBJ2-1; 7 bases map to TRBD1. This CDR3 is built from 15 residues. The J segment lost 7 bases and the V segment lost 6 bases, leaving 12 bases of the junction unmatched. CDR3 sequence reads: CASRPRTGYGNEQFF. CDR3 DNA sequence: TGTGCCAGCAGGCCACGGACAGGCTATGGGAATGAGCAGTTCTTC.

J is TRBJ2-2 and V is TRBV20-1; the match to TRBD2 covers 10 bases. Germline V gene lookup returns CDR1 DFQATT and CDR2 SNEGSKA (reference sequence). The CDR3 spans 16 residues. With 0 bases clipped from V and 6 bases from J, the junction kept 7 bases outside the gene matches. This CDR3 reads CSARDPRTSGAGELFF. As DNA, the CDR3 is TGCAGTGCTAGAGATCCGAGGACTAGCGGAGCCGGGGAGCTGTTTTTT.

This clonotype showed up just a few times. The rearrangement links TRBV12-3 or TRBV12-4 to TRBJ1-1; D call uncertain. The CDR3 extends over 13 amino acids. The V end was cut by 2 bases, the J end by 2 bases, with 6 bases between. The CDR3 region is CASSLNTNTEAFF. The CDR3 DNA reads TGTGCCAGCAGTTTAAACACAAACACTGAAGCTTTCTTT.

This rearrangement joins TRBV12-3 or TRBV12-4 to TRBJ1-2; D is undetermined. The CDR3 runs to 15 residues. Deletions cut 6 bases from V and 1 base from J, with 15 bases between. As DNA, the CDR3 is TGTGCCAGCAGGGACGACGGATTAATTAACTATGGCTACACCTTC. This codes for CASRDDGLINYGYTF.

There are a few counts of this clonotype. The rearrangement uses TRBV6-5 and TRBJ2-1; no definite D call. Trimming cost V 2 bases and J 10 bases, with 9 bases left between them. Germline V CDR1 and CDR2: MNHEY, SVGAGI. The CDR3 is 12 residues long. The CDR3, as DNA: TGTGCCAGCAGTTACGCCAACATCGAGCAGTTCTTC. This codes for CASSYANIEQFF.

Only a few counts were recorded for this clonotype. The J gene is TRBJ1-5, the V gene TRBV6-5; D is possibly TRBD1 (6 bases). The CDR3 runs to 15 residues. Per the germline V gene, CDR1 is MNHEY and CDR2 is SVGAGI. V was shortened by 0 bases and J by 6 bases, with 12 bases between the two germline ends. CDR3 nucleotide sequence: TGTGCCAGCAGTTACTCTTACAGGGATGGTCAGCCCCAGCATTTT. Its protein is CASSYSYRDGQPQHF.

This chain connects TRBV4-2 to TRBJ2-2, with D perhaps TRBD1 (5 bases). The length of the CDR3 is 16 residues. Trimming removed 5 bases at V and 1 base at J, with 14 bases between. From germline, CDR1 is LGHNA and CDR2 YNFKEQ. This CDR3 reads CASSSQGRVNTGELFF. DNA of the CDR3: TGTGCCAGCAGCAGCCAGGGCAGGGTGAACACCGGGGAGCTGTTTTTT.

This clonotype was observed a handful of times. The chain couples TRBV28 to TRBJ1-5; 8 positions agree with TRBD1. This CDR3 comprises 16 residues. With 7 bases clipped from V and 2 bases from J, the junction kept 10 bases outside the gene matches. Germline V lookup: CDR1 MDHEN, CDR2 SYDVKM. Here the CDR3 reads CASTHGRGHGNQPQHF. The DNA of the CDR3 is TGTGCCAGCACCCACGGCAGGGGGCACGGCAATCAGCCCCAGCATTTT.

The J gene is TRBJ2-2, the V gene TRBV2; D gene uncertain. This CDR3 contains 15 residues. CDR1 and CDR2 from the germline V gene are SNHLY and FYNNEI. V lost 6 bases and J 4 bases, leaving 15 bases between the germline ends. CDR3 sequence (DNA): TGTGCCAGCAGGGTCGGAGACGTTCGCACCGGGGAGCTGTTTTTT. Amino acids: CASRVGDVRTGELFF.

The J gene is TRBJ2-1, the V gene TRBV29-1; maybe TRBD1 (5 bases). V was cut by 4 bases and J by 2 bases, with 9 bases left in between. This CDR3 has 13 amino acids. Germline values: CDR1 SQVTM, CDR2 ANQGSEA. CDR3 region: CSVVIGAYNEQFF. For the CDR3, the DNA is TGCAGCGTTGTTATAGGGGCCTACAATGAGCAGTTCTTC.

This clonotype was observed a few times. This chain connects TRBV6-5 to TRBJ1-5, with D unresolved. V lost 2 bases, J lost 3 bases, and 5 bases lay in between. There are 13 residues in the CDR3. Germline V lookup: CDR1 MNHEY, CDR2 SVGAGI. CDR3 sequence: CASSYNNNQPQHF. In nucleotides, the CDR3 is TGTGCCAGCAGTTACAACAACAATCAGCCCCAGCATTTT.

The chain is built from TRBV12-3 or TRBV12-4 and TRBJ2-7, with D possibly matching TRBD1 (5 bases). V was cut by 5 bases and J by 3 bases, with 11 bases left in between. This CDR3 comprises 13 residues. This chain's CDR3 is CASSSRAVYEQYF. The CDR3 coding sequence is TGTGCCAGCAGTAGCAGGGCCGTCTACGAGCAGTACTTC.

This clonotype was seen more than once but under ten times. The chain combines TRBV27 with TRBJ2-4, with D possibly matching TRBD2 (7 bases). Germline lookup yields CDR1 MNHEY and CDR2 SMNVEV (reference sequence). This CDR3 spans 16 amino acids. Trimming shortened V by 6 bases and J by 4 bases, and 19 bases separated the two germline ends. DNA of the CDR3: TGTGCCAGCAGCCCGGGGGGCCCAGTGAGAAAAAACATTCAGTACTTC. Protein: CASSPGGPVRKNIQYF.

This clonotype was picked up a small number of times. The rearrangement uses TRBV6-1 and TRBJ1-4; tentative D call: TRBD1 (6 bases). CDR3 length: 13 amino acids. The V and J ends lost 6 bases and 12 bases respectively, with 17 bases between them. Germline V lookup: CDR1 MNHNS, CDR2 SASEGT. CDR3 amino acids: CASSRSTGYELFF. CDR3 DNA sequence: TGTGCCAGCAGCCGGTCTACAGGGTATGAACTGTTTTTT.

This clonotype has ten or more counts. The chain has TRBV25-1 and TRBJ2-3; 9 bases are a match to TRBD1. Germline CDR1 MGHDK, CDR2 SYGVNS. CDR3 length: 16 residues. With V trimmed by 5 bases and J by 2 bases, 8 bases remained unmatched. Here the CDR3 DNA reads TGTGCCAGCAGTAGAGGACAGGGGACTGACACAGATACGCAGTATTTT. Its protein is CASSRGQGTDTDTQYF.

This clonotype was seen a handful of times. The chain employs TRBV12-3 or TRBV12-4 and TRBJ1-6; perhaps TRBD1 as D (6 bases). The ends were cut back, 3 bases at V and 1 base at J, with 13 bases in the middle. The CDR3 length is 17 residues. The CDR3 DNA reads as TGTGCCAGCAGTTTGGGGGGGGCGCGGTCCTATAATTCACCCCTCCACTTT. Encoded protein: CASSLGGARSYNSPLHF.

This clonotype was observed a handful of times. One end of the junction is discordant with germline, which a read error may explain. This sequence joins TRBV7-2 and TRBJ2-7, with D hard to call. There are 13 residues in the CDR3. The V gene's germline CDR1 is SGHTA and CDR2 FQGNSA. The CDR3 loop is CASSSPGPGLSDF. CDR3 bases: TGTGCCAGCAGCTCCCCGGGCCCCGGTCTATCAGACTTC.

The chain combines TRBV20-1 with TRBJ2-4, with D hard to call. Trimming pared 1 base from V and 0 bases from J, leaving 10 bases between. Germline V gene lookup returns CDR1 DFQATT and CDR2 SNEGSKA (reference sequence). The CDR3 is 15 amino acids. CDR3 coding DNA: TGCAGTGCTAGAGGAGGCACTCTAGCCAAAAACATTCAGTACTTC. Encoded protein: CSARGGTLAKNIQYF.